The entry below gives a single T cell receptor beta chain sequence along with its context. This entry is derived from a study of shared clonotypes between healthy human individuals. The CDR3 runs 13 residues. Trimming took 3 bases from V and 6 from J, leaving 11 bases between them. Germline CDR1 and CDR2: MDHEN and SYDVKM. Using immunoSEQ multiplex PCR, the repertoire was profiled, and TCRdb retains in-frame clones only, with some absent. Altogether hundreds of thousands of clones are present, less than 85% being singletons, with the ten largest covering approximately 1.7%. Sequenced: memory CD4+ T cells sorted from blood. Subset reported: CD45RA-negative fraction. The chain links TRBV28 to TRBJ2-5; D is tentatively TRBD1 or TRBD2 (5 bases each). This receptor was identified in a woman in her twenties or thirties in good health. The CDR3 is CASSLGVLKTQYF. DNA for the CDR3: TGTGCCAGCAGTTTGGGGGTTTTAAAGACCCAGTACTTC. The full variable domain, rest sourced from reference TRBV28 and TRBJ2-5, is DVKVTQSSRYLVKRTGEKVFLECVQDMDHENMFWYRQDPGLGLRLIYFSYDVKMKEKGDIPEGYSVSREKKERFSLILESASTNQTSMYLCASSLGVLKTQYFGPGTRLLVL.